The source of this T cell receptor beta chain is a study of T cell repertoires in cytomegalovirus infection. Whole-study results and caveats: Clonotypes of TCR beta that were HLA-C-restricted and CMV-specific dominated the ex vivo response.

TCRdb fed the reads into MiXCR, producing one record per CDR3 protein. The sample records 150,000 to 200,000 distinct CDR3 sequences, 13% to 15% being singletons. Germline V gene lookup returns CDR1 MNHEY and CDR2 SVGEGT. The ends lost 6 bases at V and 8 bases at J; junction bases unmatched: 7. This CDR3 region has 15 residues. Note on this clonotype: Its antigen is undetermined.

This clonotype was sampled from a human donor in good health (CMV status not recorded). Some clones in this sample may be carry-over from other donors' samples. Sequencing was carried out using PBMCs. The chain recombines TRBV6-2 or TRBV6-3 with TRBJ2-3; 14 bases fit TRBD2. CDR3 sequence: CASSRLAGGQSTQYF. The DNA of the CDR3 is TGTGCCAGCAGCCGACTAGCGGGAGGGCAGAGTACGCAGTATTTT.